This record concerns one T cell receptor beta chain sequence. Antigen specificity is unknown. Sequencing was performed with immunoSEQ multiplex PCR; in TCRdb, only in-frame clones are kept and a portion is missing. The data show 90,000 to 120,000 clones, around 92% seen once. The data were obtained in a study of T cell responses to AZD1222 COVID-19 vaccine. Findings and limits, study-wide: The donor group comprised mostly white British people and more females; the analysis possibly underestimated clonal diversity.

V shed 1 base and J shed 6 bases, with 16 bases lying between them. Germline V gene sequence: CDR1 SGHTA, CDR2 FQGNSA. The CDR3 is made up of 16 amino acids. The material was peripheral blood, obtained 28 days after the second AZD1222 dose. The chain combines TRBV7-2 with TRBJ1-5; possible D gene TRBD1, 6 bases. The receptor comes from an adult who received the AZD1222 COVID-19 vaccine. The CDR3 nucleotides read TGTGCCAGCAGCTTAGGTCCGGGACACCTTGGTCAGCCCCAGCATTTT. As protein: CASSLGPGHLGQPQHF.